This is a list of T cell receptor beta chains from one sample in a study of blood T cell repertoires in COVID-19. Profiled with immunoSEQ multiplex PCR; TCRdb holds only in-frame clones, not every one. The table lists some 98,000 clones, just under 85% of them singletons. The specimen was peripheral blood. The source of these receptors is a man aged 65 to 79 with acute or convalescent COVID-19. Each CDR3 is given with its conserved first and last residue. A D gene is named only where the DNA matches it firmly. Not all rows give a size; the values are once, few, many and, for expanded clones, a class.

cdr3_nt: TGTGCCAGTACCCCACAGGGGACTAACTATGGCTACACCTTC
cdr3_aa: CASTPQGTNYGYTF
v_call: TRBV19
clone_size: NA
j_call: TRBJ1-2
d_call: TRBD1

cdr3_nt: TGTGCCAGCAGTGAAGGGAGGGGAGGATACAATGAGCAGTTCTTC
cdr3_aa: CASSEGRGGYNEQFF
v_call: TRBV2
clone_size: NA
j_call: TRBJ2-1
d_call: NA

cdr3_nt: TGTGCCAGCAGCTTACTGGACAGTTCTCATCAGCCCCAGCATTTT
cdr3_aa: CASSLLDSSHQPQHF
v_call: TRBV5-6
clone_size: NA
j_call: TRBJ1-5
d_call: NA

cdr3_nt: TGTGCCAGCAGTTACGTCGGACTTCTTCAAGAGACCCAGTACTTC
cdr3_aa: CASSYVGLLQETQYF
v_call: TRBV6-2/TRBV6-3
clone_size: NA
j_call: TRBJ2-5
d_call: NA

cdr3_nt: TGTGCCAGCAGCTCAGGGACAGGGGGTAACACCGGGGAGCTGTTTTTT
cdr3_aa: CASSSGTGGNTGELFF
v_call: TRBV13
clone_size: NA
j_call: TRBJ2-2
d_call: TRBD1

cdr3_nt: TGTGCCAGCAGCATGACAGGGTCCGGAAACACCATATATTTT
cdr3_aa: CASSMTGSGNTIYF
v_call: TRBV6-5
clone_size: NA
j_call: TRBJ1-3
d_call: TRBD1

cdr3_nt: TGTGCCAGCAGCGTCTTAGGGGGAAATACTGAAGCTTTCTTT
cdr3_aa: CASSVLGGNTEAFF
v_call: TRBV9
clone_size: NA
j_call: TRBJ1-1
d_call: NA

cdr3_nt: TGTGCCAGCAGTTTTAGGAACACCGGGGAGCTGTTTTTT
cdr3_aa: CASSFRNTGELFF
v_call: TRBV12-3/TRBV12-4
clone_size: NA
j_call: TRBJ2-2
d_call: NA

cdr3_nt: TGTGCCAGCTCACCCACCAGGGCCGACTATGGCTACACCTTC
cdr3_aa: CASSPTRADYGYTF
v_call: TRBV18
clone_size: NA
j_call: TRBJ1-2
d_call: NA

cdr3_nt: TGTGCCAGCAGTTCCCGGGACAGTTGGGGGTCACCCCTCCACTTT
cdr3_aa: CASSSRDSWGSPLHF
v_call: TRBV2
clone_size: NA
j_call: TRBJ1-6
d_call: TRBD1

cdr3_nt: TGTGCCAGCAGCTTAGCAGGGACAGTGGAAGGGGAGACCCAGTACTTC
cdr3_aa: CASSLAGTVEGETQYF
v_call: TRBV11-2
clone_size: NA
j_call: TRBJ2-5
d_call: TRBD1

cdr3_nt: TGCAGTGCTAGTTTACCGGGACATTCTTCGAACACTGAAGCTTTCTTT
cdr3_aa: CSASLPGHSSNTEAFF
v_call: TRBV20-1
clone_size: NA
j_call: TRBJ1-1
d_call: NA

cdr3_nt: TGTGCCAGCAGCTTAGGTCTAGCGGGAGTTGAGACCCAGTACTTC
cdr3_aa: CASSLGLAGVETQYF
v_call: TRBV7-2
clone_size: once
j_call: TRBJ2-5
d_call: TRBD2

cdr3_nt: TGTGCCAGTGTTCTAGCCGGGACAGGATACAATGAGCAGTTCTTC
cdr3_aa: CASVLAGTGYNEQFF
v_call: TRBV6-5
clone_size: NA
j_call: TRBJ2-1
d_call: TRBD1